This T cell receptor beta chain was sequenced for a study of blood T cell repertoires in COVID-19. Study-wide background: From T cells, B-cell-depleted T cells, or PBMCs came the material, which was cDNA or gDNA.

All enrollees were about 18 to 100 years old and from about 25 US areas. Membership in each cohort depended on participant-reported clinical history. Unmatched junction bases numbered 6, after V lost 4 bases and J lost 6 bases. CDR3 length equals 14 residues. CDR1 is SGHNT, CDR2 YENEEA, per germline. Study processing details: Nucleated cell number was recorded as an estimate derived from reference gene primer amplification. Only in-frame clones appear in the TCRdb table, and some are missing; sequencing was by immunoSEQ multiplex PCR. Clonal size and the V and J genes are those of that table, whereas D and trimming came from the DNA. The sample carries around 430,000 clones, 85% to 90% recorded once.

This receptor was obtained from a woman in her forties or fifties who had recovered from COVID-19. The chain is built from TRBV11-3 and TRBJ2-1; TRBD1 matches at 7 bases. The sample taken for sequencing was PBMCs or T cells enriched from blood (not recorded which). The CDR3 nucleotides are TGTGCCAGCAGCTACCTGACAGGGACCAATGAGCAGTTCTTC. Amino acid sequence: CASSYLTGTNEQFF.